This T cell receptor (beta chain) is drawn from a study of T cell responses to AZD1222 COVID-19 vaccine. About this clone: Its antigen is not known.

Whole-study results and caveats: The CD4 TCRs associated with vaccination extended across spike and predominated at 160-218 and 743-854.

Germline V gene sequence: CDR1 SGDLS, CDR2 YYNGEE. This CDR3 has 15 amino acids. J gave up 2 bases and V 0 bases, and 3 bases lay outside the gene matches. Produced via immunoSEQ multiplex PCR; TCRdb's table is partial and in-frame only. Of around 95,000 clones in the sample, about nine tenths are singletons; the top ten hold under 2%. Here the sequenced sample was peripheral blood, taken on day 0 of AZD1222 vaccination. The chain carries TRBV9 and TRBJ2-5, with 8 positions matching TRBD1. The sequence was obtained from an adult in good health. CDR3 region: CASSVADRGQETQYF. The CDR3 DNA reads TGTGCCAGCAGCGTAGCCGACAGGGGACAAGAGACCCAGTACTTC.